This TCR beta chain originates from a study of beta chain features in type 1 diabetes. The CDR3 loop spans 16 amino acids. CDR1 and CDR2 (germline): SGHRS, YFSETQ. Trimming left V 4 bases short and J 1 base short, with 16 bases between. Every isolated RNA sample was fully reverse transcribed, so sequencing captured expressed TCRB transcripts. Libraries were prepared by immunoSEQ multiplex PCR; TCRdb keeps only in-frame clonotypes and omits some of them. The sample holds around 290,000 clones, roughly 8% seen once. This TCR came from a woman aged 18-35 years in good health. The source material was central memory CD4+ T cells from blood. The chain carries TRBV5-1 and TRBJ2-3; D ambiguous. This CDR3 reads CASSLTGNLGTDTQYF. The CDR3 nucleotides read TGCGCCAGCAGCCTTACTGGGAACCTTGGCACAGATACGCAGTATTTT. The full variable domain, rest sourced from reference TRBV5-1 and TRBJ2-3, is KAGVTQTPRYLIKTRGQQVTLSCSPISGHRSVSWYQQTPGQGLQFLFEYFSETQRNKGNFPGRFSGRQFSNSRSEMNVSTLELGDSALYLCASSLTGNLGTDTQYFGPGTRLTVL.